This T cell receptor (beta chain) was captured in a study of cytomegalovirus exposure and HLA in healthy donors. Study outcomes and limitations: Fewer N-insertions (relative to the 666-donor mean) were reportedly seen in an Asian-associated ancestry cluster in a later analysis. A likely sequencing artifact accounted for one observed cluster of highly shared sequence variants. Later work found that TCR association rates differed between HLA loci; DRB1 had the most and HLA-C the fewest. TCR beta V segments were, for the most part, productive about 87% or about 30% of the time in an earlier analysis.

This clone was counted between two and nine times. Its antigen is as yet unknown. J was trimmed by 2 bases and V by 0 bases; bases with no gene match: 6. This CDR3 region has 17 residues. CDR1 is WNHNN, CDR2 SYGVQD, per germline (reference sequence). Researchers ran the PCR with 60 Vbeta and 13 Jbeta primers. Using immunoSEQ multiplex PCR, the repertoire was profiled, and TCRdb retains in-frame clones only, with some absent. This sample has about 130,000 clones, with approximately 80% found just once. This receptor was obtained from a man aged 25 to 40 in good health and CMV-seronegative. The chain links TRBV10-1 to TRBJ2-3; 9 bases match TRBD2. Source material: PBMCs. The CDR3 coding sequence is TGCGCCAGCAGTGAGTCGTCGACTAGCGGAGCCACAGATACGCAGTATTTT. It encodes CASSESSTSGATDTQYF.